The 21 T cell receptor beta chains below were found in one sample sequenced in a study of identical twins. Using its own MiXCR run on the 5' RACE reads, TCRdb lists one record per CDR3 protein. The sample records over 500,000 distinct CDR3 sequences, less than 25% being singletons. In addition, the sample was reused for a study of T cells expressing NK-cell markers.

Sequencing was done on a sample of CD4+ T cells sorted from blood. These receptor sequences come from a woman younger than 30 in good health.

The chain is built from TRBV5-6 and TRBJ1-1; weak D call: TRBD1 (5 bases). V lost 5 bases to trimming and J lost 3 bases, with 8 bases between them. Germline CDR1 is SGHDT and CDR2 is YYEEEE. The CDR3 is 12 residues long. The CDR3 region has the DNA TGTGCCAGCAGGTCGGGGGACACTGAAGCTTTCTTT. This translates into CASRSGDTEAFF.

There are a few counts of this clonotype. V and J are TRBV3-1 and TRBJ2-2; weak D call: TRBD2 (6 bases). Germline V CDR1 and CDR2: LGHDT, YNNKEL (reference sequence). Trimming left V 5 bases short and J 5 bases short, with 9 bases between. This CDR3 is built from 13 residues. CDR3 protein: CASSIRGTGELFF. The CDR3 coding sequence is TGTGCCAGCAGCATCCGGGGGACCGGGGAGCTGTTTTTT. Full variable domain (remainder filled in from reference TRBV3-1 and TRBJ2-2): DTAVSQTPKYLVTQMGNDKSIKCEQNLGHDTMYWYKQDSKKFLKIMFSYNNKELIINETVPNRFSPKSPDKAHLNLHINSLELGDSAVYFCASSIRGTGELFFGEGSRLTVL.

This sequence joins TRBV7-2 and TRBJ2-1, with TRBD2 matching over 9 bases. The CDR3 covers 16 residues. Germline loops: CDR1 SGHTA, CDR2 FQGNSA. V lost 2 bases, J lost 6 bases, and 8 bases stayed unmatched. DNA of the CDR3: TGTGCCAGCAGCTTAAGGGTTACTAGCGGGCTCAATGAGCAGTTCTTC. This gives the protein CASSLRVTSGLNEQFF.

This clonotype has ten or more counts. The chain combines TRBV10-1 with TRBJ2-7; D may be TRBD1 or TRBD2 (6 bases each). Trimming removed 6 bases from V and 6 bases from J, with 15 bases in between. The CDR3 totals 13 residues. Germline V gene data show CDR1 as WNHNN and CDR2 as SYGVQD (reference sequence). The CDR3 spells CASSPRGDAEQYF. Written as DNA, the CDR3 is TGCGCCAGCAGCCCAAGGGGGGACGCCGAGCAGTACTTC.

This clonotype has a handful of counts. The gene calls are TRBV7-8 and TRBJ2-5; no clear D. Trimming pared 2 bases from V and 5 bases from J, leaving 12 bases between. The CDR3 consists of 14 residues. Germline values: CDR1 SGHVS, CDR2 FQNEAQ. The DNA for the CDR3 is TGTGCCAGCAGCTTATCCCCCAACGGGGAGACCCAGTACTTC. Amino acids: CASSLSPNGETQYF.

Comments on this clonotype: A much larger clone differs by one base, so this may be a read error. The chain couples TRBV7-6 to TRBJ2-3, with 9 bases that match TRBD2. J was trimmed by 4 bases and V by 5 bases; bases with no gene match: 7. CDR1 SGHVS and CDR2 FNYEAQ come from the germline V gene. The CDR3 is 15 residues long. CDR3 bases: TGTGCCAGCAGCACCGGGACTAGCATTTCAGATACGCAGTATTTT. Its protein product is CASSTGTSISDTQYF.

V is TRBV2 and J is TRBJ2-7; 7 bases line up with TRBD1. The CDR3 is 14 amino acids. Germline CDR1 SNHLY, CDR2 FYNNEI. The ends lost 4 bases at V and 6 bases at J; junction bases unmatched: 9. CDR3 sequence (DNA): TGTGCCAGCAGTGCCGAGAGACAGGGATCCGAGCAGTACTTC. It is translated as CASSAERQGSEQYF.

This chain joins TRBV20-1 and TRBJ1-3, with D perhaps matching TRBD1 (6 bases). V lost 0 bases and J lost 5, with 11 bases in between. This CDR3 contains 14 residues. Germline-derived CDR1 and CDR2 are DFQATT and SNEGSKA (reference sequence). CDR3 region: CSAREWQGRNTIYF. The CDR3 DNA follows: TGCAGTGCTAGAGAGTGGCAGGGGAGAAACACCATATATTTT.

CDR3 sequence: CASGRDQGEIPPNEQFF. The CDR3 DNA follows: TGCGCCAGCGGCCGGGACCAAGGGGAAATTCCACCAAATGAGCAGTTCTTC. The V call is TRBV5-1, the J call TRBJ2-1; D assignment may be TRBD1 or TRBD2 (5 bases each). V lost 7 bases and J 7 bases, leaving 27 bases between the germline ends. The length of the CDR3 is 17 residues. The germline CDR1 and CDR2 sequences are SGHRS and YFSETQ. The variable domain in full, with the rest retrieved from reference TRBV5-1 and TRBJ2-1, is KAGVTQTPRYLIKTRGQQVTLSCSPISGHRSVSWYQQTPGQGLQFLFEYFSETQRNKGNFPGRFSGRQFSNSRSEMNVSTLELGDSALYLCASGRDQGEIPPNEQFFGPGTRLTVL.

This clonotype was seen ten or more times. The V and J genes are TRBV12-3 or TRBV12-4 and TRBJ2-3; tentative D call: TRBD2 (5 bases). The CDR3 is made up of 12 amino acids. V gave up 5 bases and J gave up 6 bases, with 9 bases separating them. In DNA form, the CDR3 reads TGTGCCAGCAGTCCCTGGACTGATACGCAGTATTTT. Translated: CASSPWTDTQYF.

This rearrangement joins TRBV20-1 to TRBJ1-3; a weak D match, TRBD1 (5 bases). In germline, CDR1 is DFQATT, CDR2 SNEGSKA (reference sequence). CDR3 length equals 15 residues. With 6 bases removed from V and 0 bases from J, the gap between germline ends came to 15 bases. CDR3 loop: CSARGSATSGNTIYF. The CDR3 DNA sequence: TGCAGTGCACGGGGCAGTGCGACCTCTGGAAACACCATATATTTT.

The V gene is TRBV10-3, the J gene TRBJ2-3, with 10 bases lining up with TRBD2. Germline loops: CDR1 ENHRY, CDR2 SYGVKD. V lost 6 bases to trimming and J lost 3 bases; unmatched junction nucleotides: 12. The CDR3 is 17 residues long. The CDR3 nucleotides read TGTGCCATCAGGGCCCACCTAGCGGGAGAAGGGACAGATACGCAGTATTTT. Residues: CAIRAHLAGEGTDTQYF.

CDR3 DNA sequence: TGTGCCAGCAGCTTCCAGAGGTCGGCCGAGCAGTACTTC. It is translated as CASSFQRSAEQYF. The rearrangement uses TRBV5-6 and TRBJ2-7; D is unclear. The CDR3 consists of 13 residues. The germline V gene has CDR1 SGHDT and CDR2 YYEEEE. Trimming took 2 bases from V and 6 from J, leaving 12 bases between them.

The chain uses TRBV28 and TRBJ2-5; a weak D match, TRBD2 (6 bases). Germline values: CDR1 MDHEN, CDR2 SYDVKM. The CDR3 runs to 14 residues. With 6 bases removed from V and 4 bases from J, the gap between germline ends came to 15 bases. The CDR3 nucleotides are TGTGCCAGCAGCACCGGGGGTTACGGAGAGACCCAGTACTTC. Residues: CASSTGGYGETQYF. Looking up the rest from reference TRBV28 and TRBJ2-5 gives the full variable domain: DVKVTQSSRYLVKRTGEKVFLECVQDMDHENMFWYRQDPGLGLRLIYFSYDVKMKEKGDIPEGYSVSREKKERFSLILESASTNQTSMYLCASSTGGYGETQYFGPGTRLLVL.

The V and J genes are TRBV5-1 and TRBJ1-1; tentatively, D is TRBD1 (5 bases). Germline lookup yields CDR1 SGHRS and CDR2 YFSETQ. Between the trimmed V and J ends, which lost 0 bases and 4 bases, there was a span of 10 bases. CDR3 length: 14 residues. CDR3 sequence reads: CASSLADRGTEAFF. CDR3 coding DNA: TGCGCCAGCAGCTTGGCCGACAGAGGCACTGAAGCTTTCTTT.

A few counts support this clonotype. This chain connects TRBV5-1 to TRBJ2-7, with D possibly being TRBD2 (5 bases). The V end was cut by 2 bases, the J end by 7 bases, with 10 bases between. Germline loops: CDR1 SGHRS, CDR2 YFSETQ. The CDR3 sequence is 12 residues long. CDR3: CASSFTGREQYF. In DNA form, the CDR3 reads TGCGCCAGCAGCTTCACGGGAAGGGAGCAGTACTTC.

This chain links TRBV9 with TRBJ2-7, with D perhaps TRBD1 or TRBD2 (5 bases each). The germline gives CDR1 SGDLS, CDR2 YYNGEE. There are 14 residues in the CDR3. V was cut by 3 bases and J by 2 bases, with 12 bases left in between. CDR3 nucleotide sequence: TGTGCCAGCAGCGCGACGGGACGCGCCTACGAGCAGTACTTC. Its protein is CASSATGRAYEQYF.

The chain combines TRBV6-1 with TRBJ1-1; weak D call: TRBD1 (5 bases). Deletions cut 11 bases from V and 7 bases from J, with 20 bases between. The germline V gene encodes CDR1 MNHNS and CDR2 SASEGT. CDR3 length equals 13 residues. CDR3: CAGFRVLGGEAFF. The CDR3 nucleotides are TGTGCCGGGTTTAGGGTCCTCGGGGGTGAAGCTTTCTTT.

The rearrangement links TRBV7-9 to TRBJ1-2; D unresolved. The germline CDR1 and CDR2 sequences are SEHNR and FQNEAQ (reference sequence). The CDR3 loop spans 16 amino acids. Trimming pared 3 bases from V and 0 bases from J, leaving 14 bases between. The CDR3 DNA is TGTGCCAGCAGCTTCGGGCAGAAAATATCTAACTATGGCTACACCTTC. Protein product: CASSFGQKISNYGYTF.

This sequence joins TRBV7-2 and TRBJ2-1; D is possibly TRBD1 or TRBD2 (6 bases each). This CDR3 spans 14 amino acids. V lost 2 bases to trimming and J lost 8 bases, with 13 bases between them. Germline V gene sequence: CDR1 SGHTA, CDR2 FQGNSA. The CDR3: CASSLRGPGDEQFF. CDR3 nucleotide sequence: TGTGCCAGCAGCTTACGGGGGCCCGGGGATGAGCAGTTCTTC.

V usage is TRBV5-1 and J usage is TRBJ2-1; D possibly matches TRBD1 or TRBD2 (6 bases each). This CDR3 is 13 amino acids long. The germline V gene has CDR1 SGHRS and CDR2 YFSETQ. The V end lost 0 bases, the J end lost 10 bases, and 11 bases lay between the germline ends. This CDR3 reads CASSLAEGGEQFF. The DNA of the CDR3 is TGCGCCAGCAGCTTGGCCGAGGGGGGCGAGCAGTTCTTC.